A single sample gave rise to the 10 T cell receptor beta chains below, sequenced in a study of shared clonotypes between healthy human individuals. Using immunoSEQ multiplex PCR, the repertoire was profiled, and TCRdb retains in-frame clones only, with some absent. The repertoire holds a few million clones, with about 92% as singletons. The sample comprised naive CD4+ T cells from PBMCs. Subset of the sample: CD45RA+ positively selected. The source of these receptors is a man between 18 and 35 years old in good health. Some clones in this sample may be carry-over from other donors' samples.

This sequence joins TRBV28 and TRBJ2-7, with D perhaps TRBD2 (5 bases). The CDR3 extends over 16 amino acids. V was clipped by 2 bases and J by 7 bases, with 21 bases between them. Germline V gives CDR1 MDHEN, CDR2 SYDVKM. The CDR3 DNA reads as TGTGCCAGCAGTTTAATTGTTGGCTTCAGATCGGGGGAGCAGTACTTC. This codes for CASSLIVGFRSGEQYF.

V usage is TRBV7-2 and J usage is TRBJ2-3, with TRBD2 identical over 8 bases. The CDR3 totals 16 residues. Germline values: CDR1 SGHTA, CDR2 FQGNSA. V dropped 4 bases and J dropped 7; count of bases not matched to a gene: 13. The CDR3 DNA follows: TGTGCCAGCAGCTCAACCGGGAGCGGGAGTTTGTATACGCAGTATTTT. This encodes CASSSTGSGSLYTQYF. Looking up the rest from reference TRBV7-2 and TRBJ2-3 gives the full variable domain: GAGVSQSPSNKVTEKGKDVELRCDPISGHTALYWYRQSLGQGLEFLIYFQGNSAPDKSGLPSDRFSAERTGGSVSTLTIQRTQQEDSAVYLCASSSTGSGSLYTQYFGPGTRLTVL.

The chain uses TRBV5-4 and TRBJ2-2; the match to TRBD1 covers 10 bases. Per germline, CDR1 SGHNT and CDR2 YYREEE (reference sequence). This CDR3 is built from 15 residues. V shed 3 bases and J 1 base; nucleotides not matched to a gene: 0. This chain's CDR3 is CASSWDRGNTGELFF. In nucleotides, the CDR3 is TGTGCCAGCAGCTGGGACAGGGGGAACACCGGGGAGCTGTTTTTT.

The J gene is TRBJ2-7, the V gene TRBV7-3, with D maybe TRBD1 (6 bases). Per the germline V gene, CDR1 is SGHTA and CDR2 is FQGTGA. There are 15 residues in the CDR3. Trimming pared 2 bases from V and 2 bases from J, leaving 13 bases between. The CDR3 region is CASSLVTAGAYEQYF. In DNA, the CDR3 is TGTGCCAGCAGCTTAGTTACAGCAGGGGCCTACGAGCAGTACTTC.

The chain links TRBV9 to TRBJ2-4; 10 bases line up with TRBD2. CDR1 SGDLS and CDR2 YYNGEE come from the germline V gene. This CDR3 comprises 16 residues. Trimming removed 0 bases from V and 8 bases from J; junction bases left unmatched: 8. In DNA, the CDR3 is TGTGCCAGCAGCGTAGGGTCCCCTAGCGGGAGAGACATTCAGTACTTC. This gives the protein CASSVGSPSGRDIQYF.

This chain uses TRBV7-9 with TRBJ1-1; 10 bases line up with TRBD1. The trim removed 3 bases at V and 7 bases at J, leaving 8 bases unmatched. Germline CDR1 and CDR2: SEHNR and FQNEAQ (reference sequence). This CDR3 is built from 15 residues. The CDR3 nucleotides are TGTGCCAGCAGCTTTTCGGACAGGGGGGGACATGAAGCTTTCTTT. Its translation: CASSFSDRGGHEAFF.

The CDR3 sequence is CASSEVLGAHYGYTF. The CDR3 coding sequence is TGTGCCAGCAGTGAAGTGCTGGGGGCGCACTATGGCTACACCTTC. V usage is TRBV6-1 and J usage is TRBJ1-2; TRBD1 might be the D (6 bases). The CDR3 has 15 residues. The V and J ends lost 1 base and 3 bases respectively, with 12 bases between them. Germline lookup yields CDR1 MNHNS and CDR2 SASEGT.

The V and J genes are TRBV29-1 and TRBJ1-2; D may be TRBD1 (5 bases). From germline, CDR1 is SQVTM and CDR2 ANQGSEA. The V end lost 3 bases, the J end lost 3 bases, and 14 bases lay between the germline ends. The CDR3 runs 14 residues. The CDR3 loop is CSVEGGISYYGYTF. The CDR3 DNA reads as TGCAGCGTTGAGGGGGGGATATCGTACTATGGCTACACCTTC.

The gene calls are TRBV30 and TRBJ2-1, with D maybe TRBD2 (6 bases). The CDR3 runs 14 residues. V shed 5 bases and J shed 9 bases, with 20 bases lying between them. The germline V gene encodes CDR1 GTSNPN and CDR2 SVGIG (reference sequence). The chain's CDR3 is CAWASAYRFREQFF. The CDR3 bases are TGTGCCTGGGCTAGCGCGTATAGATTCCGTGAGCAGTTCTTC. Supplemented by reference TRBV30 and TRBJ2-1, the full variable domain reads SQTIHQWPATLVQPVGSPLSLECTVEGTSNPNLYWYRQAAGRGLQLLFYSVGIGQISSEVPQNLSASRPQDRQFILSSKKLLLSDSGFYLCAWASAYRFREQFFGPGTRLTVL.

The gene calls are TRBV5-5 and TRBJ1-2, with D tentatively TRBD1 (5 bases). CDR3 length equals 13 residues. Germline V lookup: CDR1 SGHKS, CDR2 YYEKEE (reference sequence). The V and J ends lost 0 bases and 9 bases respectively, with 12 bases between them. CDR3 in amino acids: CASSLVRQPRYTF. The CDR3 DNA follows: TGTGCCAGCAGCTTGGTTCGACAGCCCCGCTACACCTTC.